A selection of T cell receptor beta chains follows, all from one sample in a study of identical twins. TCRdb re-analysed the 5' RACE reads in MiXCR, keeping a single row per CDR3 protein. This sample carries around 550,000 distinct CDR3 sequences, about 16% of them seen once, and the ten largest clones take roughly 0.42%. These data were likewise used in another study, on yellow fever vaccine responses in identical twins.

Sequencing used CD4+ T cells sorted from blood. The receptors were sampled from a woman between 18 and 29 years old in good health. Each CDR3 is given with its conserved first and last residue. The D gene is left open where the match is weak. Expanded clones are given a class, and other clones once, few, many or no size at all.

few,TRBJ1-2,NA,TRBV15,CATSREHGANYGYTF,TGTGCCACCAGCAGGGAGCACGGAGCTAACTATGGCTACACCTTC
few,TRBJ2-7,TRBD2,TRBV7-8,CASSPPSSGSWSYEQYF,TGTGCCAGCAGCCCCCCAAGCAGCGGGAGTTGGTCCTACGAGCAGTACTTC
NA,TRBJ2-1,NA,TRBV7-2,CASSYLRSTSNEQFF,TGTGCCAGCAGCTACCTCCGGTCGACTAGTAATGAGCAGTTCTTC
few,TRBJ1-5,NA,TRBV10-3,CAISDRDQPQHF,TGTGCCATCAGTGACAGAGATCAGCCCCAGCATTTT
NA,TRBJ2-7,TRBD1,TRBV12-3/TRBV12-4,CASSLARDRVYEQYF,TGTGCCAGCAGTCTCGCCCGGGACAGGGTTTACGAGCAGTACTTC
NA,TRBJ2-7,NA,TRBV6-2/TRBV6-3,CASSRAGQAAYEQYF,TGTGCCAGCAGTCGAGCGGGACAGGCGGCCTACGAGCAGTACTTC
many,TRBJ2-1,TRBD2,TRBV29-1,CSVEGLANEQFF,TGCAGCGTTGAGGGACTAGCCAATGAGCAGTTCTTC
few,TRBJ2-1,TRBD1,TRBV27,CASSFLGTGSHNEQFF,TGTGCCAGCAGTTTTCTCGGGACAGGGTCCCACAATGAGCAGTTCTTC
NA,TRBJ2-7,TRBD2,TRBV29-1,CSVANSGSVYEQYF,TGCAGCGTTGCCAATAGCGGGAGCGTGTACGAGCAGTACTTC
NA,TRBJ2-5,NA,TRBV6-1,CASIPPARGDLQETQYF,TGTGCCAGCATCCCACCCGCCAGGGGCGACCTCCAAGAGACCCAGTACTTC
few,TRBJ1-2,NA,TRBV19,CASGGFYGYTF,TGTGCCAGCGGGGGGTTCTATGGCTACACCTTC
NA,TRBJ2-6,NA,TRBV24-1,CATSVSGTGANVLTF,TGTGCCACCAGTGTCTCAGGGACTGGGGCCAACGTCCTGACTTTC
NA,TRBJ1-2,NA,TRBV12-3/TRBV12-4,CASSFSSLAHEGYTF,TGTGCCAGCAGTTTTAGTAGTCTGGCGCATGAAGGCTACACCTTC
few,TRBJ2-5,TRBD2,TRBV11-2,CASSLAGLAGAKKYF,TGTGCCAGCAGCTTAGCGGGGCTAGCGGGGGCTAAAAAGTACTTC
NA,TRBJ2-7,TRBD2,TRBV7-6,CASSQSSGILNEQYF,TGTGCCAGCAGCCAGAGTAGCGGGATTCTCAACGAGCAGTACTTC
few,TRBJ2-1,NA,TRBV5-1,CASSAGQVQETQFF,TGCGCCAGCAGCGCCGGACAAGTCCAAGAGACCCAGTTCTTC
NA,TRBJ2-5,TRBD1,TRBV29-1,CSAGLGTGGRETQYF,TGCAGCGCTGGACTTGGGACAGGGGGCCGAGAGACCCAGTACTTC
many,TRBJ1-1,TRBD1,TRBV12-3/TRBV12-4,CASTRTGRNTEAFF,TGTGCCAGCACCAGGACAGGTCGGAACACTGAAGCTTTCTTT
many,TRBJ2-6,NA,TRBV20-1,CSARISGANVLTF,TGCAGTGCTAGGATCTCTGGGGCCAACGTCCTGACTTTC
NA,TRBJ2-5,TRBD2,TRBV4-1,CASSQDLGLARETQYF,TGCGCCAGCAGCCAAGATCTAGGACTAGCGCGGGAGACCCAGTACTTC
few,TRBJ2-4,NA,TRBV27,CASRQTGAKNIQYF,TGTGCCAGCAGGCAGACAGGCGCCAAAAACATTCAGTACTTC
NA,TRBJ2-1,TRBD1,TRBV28,CASSSSGQGAYNEQFF,TGTGCCAGCAGTTCCTCAGGACAGGGGGCCTACAATGAGCAGTTCTTC
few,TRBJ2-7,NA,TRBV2,CASTSRSSYEQYF,TGTGCCAGCACGAGCAGGAGCTCCTACGAGCAGTACTTC
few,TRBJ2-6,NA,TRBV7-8,CASSLAGASGANVLTF,TGTGCCAGCAGCTTAGCGGGGGCCTCTGGGGCCAACGTCCTGACTTTC